This T cell receptor beta chain was sequenced for a study of monozygotic twins with inflammatory bowel disease. The germline gives CDR1 SGHRS, CDR2 YFSETQ. The length of the CDR3 is 15 residues. TCRdb reanalyzed the 5' RACE reads, giving one entry per CDR3 protein sequence and no DNA. The sample totals roughly 320,000 distinct CDR3 sequences. The chain combines TRBV5-1 with TRBJ1-1; checking the TCRdb D call of TRBD1 is not possible without DNA. The sequence came from a human donor with ulcerative colitis or Crohn's disease, or a healthy co-twin of an affected twin (not recorded which). The source material was blood. CDR3 region: CASSQSWTGGTEAFF.